One sample yielded the 8 T cell receptor beta chains listed below, sequenced in a study of beta chain features in type 1 diabetes. Isolated RNA was reverse transcribed in full, so expressed TCRB transcripts were sequenced. Some clones are missing from TCRdb's copy, which holds only in-frame ones; the method was immunoSEQ multiplex PCR. The sample consists of hundreds of thousands of clones, roughly 15% of them appearing once. Sequencing input: naive CD4+ T cells from blood. These receptors were taken from a man younger than 35 in good health.

This clone was seen a handful of times. The rearrangement uses TRBV4-2 and TRBJ2-1, with no clear D. Germline V lookup: CDR1 LGHNA, CDR2 YNFKEQ. This CDR3 spans 13 amino acids. V lost 0 bases and J 8 bases, leaving 8 bases between the germline ends. The CDR3 bases are TGTGCCAGCAGCCAAGAAGGGCCCCATGAGCAGTTCTTC. This sequence encodes CASSQEGPHEQFF.

The J gene is TRBJ1-5, the V gene TRBV9; D may be TRBD1 (6 bases). With 2 bases removed from V and 4 bases from J, the gap between germline ends came to 10 bases. Germline assignment: CDR1 SGDLS and CDR2 YYNGEE. This CDR3 is built from 14 residues. The CDR3 DNA follows: TGTGCCAGCAGCGTCGGGACACTTAATCAGCCCCAGCATTTT. It yields the protein CASSVGTLNQPQHF.

This chain uses TRBV20-1 with TRBJ1-1, with unresolved D. The CDR3 is 11 amino acids. The germline V and J ends were trimmed by 3 bases and 3 bases, with 5 bases remaining between them. The germline gives CDR1 DFQATT, CDR2 SNEGSKA (reference sequence). CDR3 sequence reads: CSARFDTEAFF. CDR3 sequence (DNA): TGCAGTGCTAGGTTCGACACTGAAGCTTTCTTT.

The chain has TRBV5-6 and TRBJ2-5; weak D call: TRBD1 (6 bases). Trimming pared 3 bases from V and 1 base from J, leaving 10 bases between. CDR1 is SGHDT and CDR2 is YYEEEE in the germline V gene. The CDR3 covers 14 residues. The DNA of the CDR3 is TGTGCCAGCAGCTCTTACAGGGCCCAAGAGACCCAGTACTTC. It codes for CASSSYRAQETQYF.

The chain joins TRBV5-1 to TRBJ1-6, with TRBD1 matching over 8 bases. Germline CDR1 SGHRS, CDR2 YFSETQ. V shed 0 bases, J shed 1 base, and the junction held 6 bases outside the gene matches. CDR3 size: 18 residues. CDR3 residues: CASSLVSQGASYNSPLHF. In DNA, the CDR3 is TGCGCCAGCAGCTTGGTTTCTCAGGGGGCTTCCTATAATTCACCCCTCCACTTT.

This clone has more than one count but fewer than ten. The CDR3 is CASSDSVDTEAFF. CDR3 DNA: TGTGCCAGCAGCGACAGTGTGGACACTGAAGCTTTCTTT. The rearrangement uses TRBV6-5 and TRBJ1-1, with D possibly TRBD1 on 5 matching bases. CDR3 length equals 13 residues. V lost 6 bases and J 3 bases, leaving 11 bases between the germline ends. Looked up from germline, CDR1 is MNHEY and CDR2 is SVGAGI.

The gene calls are TRBV29-1 and TRBJ2-7; 7 bases match TRBD2. The CDR3 sequence is 16 residues long. Germline assignment: CDR1 SQVTM and CDR2 ANQGSEA. With 0 bases clipped from V and 1 base from J, the junction kept 9 bases outside the gene matches. The CDR3 DNA is TGCAGCGTTGAAGAAAGGGCGGGAGTGTTTTCCTACGAGCAGTACTTC. Translated: CSVEERAGVFSYEQYF.

The chain couples TRBV25-1 to TRBJ1-2; D uncertain. The CDR3 has 16 residues. Germline CDR1 reads MGHDK; CDR2 reads SYGVNS. V was cut by 3 bases and J by 4 bases, with 18 bases left in between. The CDR3: CASSDPAGDKFYGYTF. CDR3 bases: TGTGCCAGCAGTGATCCAGCGGGAGACAAGTTCTATGGCTACACCTTC.